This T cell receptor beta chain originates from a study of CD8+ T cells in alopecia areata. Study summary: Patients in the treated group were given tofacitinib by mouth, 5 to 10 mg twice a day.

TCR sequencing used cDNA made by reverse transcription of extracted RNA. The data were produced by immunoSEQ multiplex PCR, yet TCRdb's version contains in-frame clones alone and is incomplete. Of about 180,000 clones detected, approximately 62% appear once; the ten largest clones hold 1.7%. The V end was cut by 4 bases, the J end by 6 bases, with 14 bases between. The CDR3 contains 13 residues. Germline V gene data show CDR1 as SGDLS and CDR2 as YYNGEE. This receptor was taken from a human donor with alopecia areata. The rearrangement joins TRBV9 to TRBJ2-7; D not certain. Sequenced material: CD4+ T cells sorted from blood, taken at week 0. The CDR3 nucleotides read TGTGCCAGCAGCCTGACAAGATTCGGCGAGCAGTACTTC. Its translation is CASSLTRFGEQYF. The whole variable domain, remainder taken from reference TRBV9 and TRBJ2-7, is DSGVTQTPKHLITATGQRVTLRCSPRSGDLSVYWYQQSLDQGLQFLIQYYNGEERAKGNILERFSAQQFPDLHSELNLSSLELGDSALYFCASSLTRFGEQYFGPGTRLTVT.